Sequencing of this T cell receptor beta chain was carried out in a study of cytomegalovirus exposure and HLA in healthy donors. PCR employed 60 Vbeta and 13 Jbeta primers. This table comes from immunoSEQ multiplex PCR, and its TCRdb copy is limited to in-frame clones, with some not included. The sample lists 90,000 to 100,000 clones, about 80% occurring once. Germline CDR1 is SNHLY and CDR2 is FYNNEI. The trim removed 8 bases at V and 8 bases at J, leaving 7 bases unmatched. CDR3 length: 14 residues. This clone was counted once. Sequencing input: PBMCs. This sequence originates from an older woman in good health and CMV-seronegative. The gene calls are TRBV2 and TRBJ1-6; 9 bases agree with TRBD1. DNA for the CDR3: TGTGCCAGCGGGGGACAGGGATCAGATTCACCCCTCCACTTT. As protein: CASGGQGSDSPLHF.